The 5 T cell receptor beta chains given below trace back to one sample, sequenced in a study of T cell changes during pregnancy in multiple sclerosis (dated by TCRdb to the late 2010s). Library creation used the immunoSEQ multiplex PCR assay. What TCRdb holds here is the immuneACCESS table cut down to in-frame rearrangements. Part of the clones is not present; checked against another copy, under half of the missing clones reflect an unresolved V gene, and the others are unexplained. This sample comprises some 10,000 clones, more than 80% of them detected only once. Around 11% of the sample belongs to the ten largest clones. The sample in question was CD8+ T cells from peripheral blood mononuclear cells, obtained after pregnancy. The receptors derive from a female donor in good health, enrolled as a control in a pregnancy study.

The chain uses TRBV28 and TRBJ2-5, with TRBD1 matching over 10 bases. The length of the CDR3 is 15 residues. Germline V CDR1 and CDR2: MDHEN, SYDVKM. V lost 3 bases and J lost 5; bases outside the gene matches: 6. CDR3 residues: CASSFDRGRMETQYF. The CDR3 DNA follows: TGTGCCAGCAGTTTCGACAGGGGGCGGATGGAGACCCAGTACTTC.

This chain connects TRBV15 to TRBJ2-1; 10 nucleotides match TRBD1. The V gene end was trimmed by 4 bases and the J gene end by 2 bases; junction bases not matched to a gene: 2. The CDR3 has 15 residues. CDR1 LNHNV and CDR2 YYDKDF come from the germline V gene (reference sequence). The CDR3 bases are TGTGCCACCAGCACCGACAGGGGGCCCTACAATGAGCAGTTCTTC. Translation gives CATSTDRGPYNEQFF.

This clone was picked up a small number of times. The chain employs TRBV18 and TRBJ2-3, with 11 bases fitting TRBD1. J gave up 4 bases and V 4 bases, and 4 bases lay outside the gene matches. The CDR3 is 15 amino acids. Germline V gene lookup returns CDR1 KGHSH and CDR2 LQKENI. This CDR3 is CASSRTGGRADTQYF. Written as DNA, the CDR3 is TGTGCCAGCTCACGGACAGGGGGCCGGGCAGATACGCAGTATTTT.

The genes are TRBV6-8 and TRBJ2-7; tentatively, D is TRBD1 (6 bases). CDR1 is MNHGY, CDR2 SAAAGT, per germline. The CDR3 has 15 amino acids. V was clipped by 0 bases and J by 4 bases, with 13 bases between them. CDR3 nucleotide sequence: TGTGCCAGCAGTTACTCCAGGGGAATCGGATACGAGCAGTACTTC. Amino acid sequence: CASSYSRGIGYEQYF.

Here the CDR3 reads CASSQYAGGTYEQYF. DNA for the CDR3: TGCGCCAGCAGCCAATATGCAGGGGGAACCTACGAGCAGTACTTC. The rearrangement uses TRBV4-3 and TRBJ2-7; TRBD1 matches at 7 bases. The CDR3 totals 15 residues. From germline, CDR1 is LGHNA and CDR2 YSLEER. V shed 2 bases and J 2 bases; nucleotides not matched to a gene: 6.